A single sample gave rise to the 21 T cell receptor beta chains below, sequenced in a study of cytotoxic CD8 clonotypes in ibrutinib-treated CLL. Using immunoSEQ multiplex PCR, the repertoire was profiled, and TCRdb retains in-frame clones only, with some absent. Of 55,000 to 80,000 clones listed, roughly 50% are singletons. The material was PBMCs, obtained after 12 months of ibrutinib treatment. These receptors originate from a human donor with chronic lymphocytic leukemia.

The rearrangement links TRBV28 to TRBJ2-7, with 9 bases aligning to TRBD1. Trimming removed 6 bases from V and 12 bases from J; junction bases left unmatched: 15. This CDR3 is 14 amino acids long. The germline V gene has CDR1 MDHEN and CDR2 SYDVKM. This chain's CDR3 is CASSTGTGSFHRYF. The DNA for the CDR3 is TGTGCCAGCAGCACCGGGACAGGGAGTTTTCATCGGTACTTC.

This clone has only a few counts. V is TRBV5-6 and J is TRBJ1-1; the match to TRBD1 covers 7 bases. The ends lost 4 bases at V and 1 base at J; junction bases unmatched: 4. This CDR3 comprises 14 residues. Germline CDR1 is SGHDT and CDR2 is YYEEEE. The CDR3 is CASSMTGKNTEAFF. As DNA, the CDR3 is TGTGCCAGCAGCATGACAGGGAAGAACACTGAAGCTTTCTTT. The variable domain in full, completed from reference TRBV5-6 and TRBJ1-1, reads DAGVTQSPTHLIKTRGQQVTLRCSPKSGHDTVSWYQQALGQGPQFIFQYYEEEERQRGNFPDRFSGHQFPNYSSELNVNALLLGDSALYLCASSMTGKNTEAFFGQGTRLTVV.

V and J are TRBV6-5 and TRBJ2-2, with a tentative D call TRBD2 (7 bases). The CDR3 covers 15 residues. Between the trimmed V and J ends, which lost 6 bases and 6 bases, there was a span of 17 bases. CDR1 MNHEY and CDR2 SVGAGI come from the germline V gene. CDR3 amino acids: CASSIGGGVPGELFF. Written as DNA, the CDR3 is TGTGCCAGCAGCATCGGAGGGGGGGTGCCCGGGGAGCTGTTTTTT.

This sequence joins TRBV4-1 and TRBJ1-5; the match to TRBD1 covers 7 bases. The trim removed 1 base at V and 5 bases at J, leaving 5 bases unmatched. The CDR3 has 15 residues. The V gene's germline CDR1 is MGHRA and CDR2 YSYEKL. As DNA, the CDR3 is TGCGCCAGCAGCCAAGGCGACAGGGCAGATCAGCCCCAGCATTTT. It codes for CASSQGDRADQPQHF.

A few counts support this clone. The chain carries TRBV7-9 and TRBJ2-3; D might be TRBD1 (6 bases). The CDR3 has 13 residues. With 5 bases removed from V and 6 bases from J, the gap between germline ends came to 12 bases. Per germline, CDR1 SEHNR and CDR2 FQNEAQ (reference sequence). The DNA of the CDR3 is TGTGCCAGCAGCCTAACAGGGTCGGATACGCAGTATTTT. Its protein product is CASSLTGSDTQYF. Complete variable domain (other parts from reference TRBV7-9 and TRBJ2-3): DTGVSQNPRHKITKRGQNVTFRCDPISEHNRLYWYRQTLGQGPEFLTYFQNEAQLEKSRLLSDRFSAERPKGSFSTLEIQRTEQGDSAMYLCASSLTGSDTQYFGPGTRLTVL.

The chain carries TRBV15 and TRBJ2-1; unclear D gene. V was cut by 0 bases and J by 5 bases, with 5 bases left in between. The CDR3 has 13 amino acids. The germline V gene encodes CDR1 LNHNV and CDR2 YYDKDF (reference sequence). This chain's CDR3 is CATSRDYNNEQFF. Here the CDR3 DNA reads TGTGCCACCAGCAGAGATTATAACAATGAGCAGTTCTTC.

The gene calls are TRBV6-1 and TRBJ1-2, with 10 bases matching TRBD1. This CDR3 region has 14 residues. V lost 2 bases, J lost 5 bases, and 2 bases stayed unmatched. Per the germline V gene, CDR1 is MNHNS and CDR2 is SASEGT. Written as DNA, the CDR3 is TGTGCCAGCAGTGAAAGGGGACAGGGGTATGGCTACACCTTC. Translated, it gives CASSERGQGYGYTF.

Only a few counts were recorded for this clone. The chain combines TRBV2 with TRBJ2-7, with D hard to call. Germline CDR1 reads SNHLY; CDR2 reads FYNNEI. The CDR3 runs 13 residues. V lost 6 bases to trimming and J lost 3 bases, with 12 bases between them. The CDR3: CASRLGPYYEQYF. As DNA, the CDR3 is TGTGCCAGCAGACTTGGACCTTACTACGAGCAGTACTTC.

This chain connects TRBV6-5 to TRBJ2-2; no firm D call. The CDR3 spans 13 residues. Germline CDR1 MNHEY, CDR2 SVGAGI. The V and J ends lost 7 bases and 4 bases respectively, with 10 bases between them. The CDR3 DNA is TGTGCCAGCACCGACCTAGGCACCGGGGAGCTGTTTTTT. Translation gives CASTDLGTGELFF.

The genes are TRBV28 and TRBJ2-7; no clear D gene. This CDR3 spans 15 amino acids. V lost 2 bases, J lost 2 bases, and 13 bases lay in between. CDR1 is MDHEN and CDR2 is SYDVKM in the germline V gene. CDR3 amino acids: CASSLGWQWTYEQYF. CDR3 bases: TGTGCCAGCAGTTTAGGGTGGCAGTGGACCTACGAGCAGTACTTC.

J is TRBJ2-3 and V is TRBV30; D is uncertain. Germline CDR1 and CDR2: GTSNPN and SVGIG (reference sequence). The V and J ends lost 5 bases and 0 bases respectively, with 12 bases between them. The CDR3 covers 14 residues. This CDR3 reads CAWDGGPSTDTQYF. In DNA, the CDR3 is TGTGCCTGGGACGGTGGACCTAGCACAGATACGCAGTATTTT. The full variable domain, rest sourced from reference TRBV30 and TRBJ2-3, is SQTIHQWPATLVQPVGSPLSLECTVEGTSNPNLYWYRQAAGRGLQLLFYSVGIGQISSEVPQNLSASRPQDRQFILSSKKLLLSDSGFYLCAWDGGPSTDTQYFGPGTRLTVL.

This clone was counted between two and nine times. CDR3 protein: CASSQVSGIRTSYEQYF. The CDR3 nucleotides are TGCGCCAGCAGCCAAGTATCAGGGATCAGGACCTCCTACGAGCAGTACTTC. The V gene is TRBV4-1, the J gene TRBJ2-7, with a tentative D call TRBD1 (5 bases). Germline values: CDR1 MGHRA, CDR2 YSYEKL. The length of the CDR3 is 17 residues. Trimming shortened V by 1 base and J by 0 bases, and 16 bases separated the two germline ends.

The chain recombines TRBV18 with TRBJ1-1; TRBD1 aligns across 9 bases. From germline, CDR1 is KGHSH and CDR2 LQKENI. The J segment lost 1 base and the V segment lost 1 base, leaving 4 bases of the junction unmatched. The length of the CDR3 is 16 residues. The CDR3 bases are TGTGCCAGCTCACCACGGGACAGGGCACCGAACACTGAAGCTTTCTTT. As protein: CASSPRDRAPNTEAFF. Together with reference TRBV18 and TRBJ1-1, the CDR3 gives the full variable domain: NAGVMQNPRHLVRRRGQEARLRCSPMKGHSHVYWYRQLPEEGLKFMVYLQKENIIDESGMPKERFSAEFPKEGPSILRIQQVVRGDSAAYFCASSPRDRAPNTEAFFGQGTRLTVV.

A note on this clone: The junction does not match germline at one end; this may be a read error. The rearrangement uses TRBV25-1 and TRBJ2-3, with unresolved D. CDR3 length: 13 amino acids. Per germline, CDR1 MGHDK and CDR2 SYGVNS. As DNA, the CDR3 is TGTGCCAGCAGTGCCCCGTTTGTAGATGCGCAGTATTTT. Encoded protein: CASSAPFVDAQYF. Looking up the rest from reference TRBV25-1 and TRBJ2-3 gives the full variable domain: EADIYQTPRYLVIGTGKKITLECSQTMGHDKMYWYQQDPGMELHLIHYSYGVNSTEKGDLSSESTVSRIRTEHFPLTLESARPSHTSQYLCASSAPFVDAQYFGPGTRLTVL.

V and J are TRBV19 and TRBJ1-1, with D possibly TRBD1 on 6 matching bases. V gave up 3 bases and J gave up 5 bases, with 7 bases separating them. Germline CDR1 is LNHDA and CDR2 is SQIVND (reference sequence). The CDR3 has 12 amino acids. The CDR3 loop is CASSMGATEAFF. The DNA for the CDR3 is TGTGCCAGTAGTATGGGGGCAACTGAAGCTTTCTTT. The full variable domain, with the rest looked up from reference TRBV19 and TRBJ1-1, is DGGITQSPKYLFRKEGQNVTLSCEQNLNHDAMYWYRQDPGQGLRLIYYSQIVNDFQKGDIAEGYSVSREKKESFPLTVTSAQKNPTAFYLCASSMGATEAFFGQGTRLTVV.

This clone has a handful of counts. The CDR3 protein is CASSPPPRGLSEQFF. CDR3 DNA sequence: TGTGCCAGCAGTCCCCCTCCCCGGGGTCTTTCTGAGCAGTTCTTC. V and J are TRBV25-1 and TRBJ2-1, with D possibly matching TRBD2 (5 bases). Germline V lookup: CDR1 MGHDK, CDR2 SYGVNS. The CDR3 covers 15 residues. Trimming took 5 bases from V and 9 from J, leaving 20 bases between them.

This clone turned up a few times. The chain employs TRBV29-1 and TRBJ1-2; D gene uncertain. Germline V gene sequence: CDR1 SQVTM, CDR2 ANQGSEA. Trimming left V 6 bases short and J 9 bases short, with 17 bases between. This CDR3 is 12 amino acids long. The CDR3 DNA sequence: TGCAGCGTCGGGTCGGAGGGAGTGAGCTACACCTTC. This gives the protein CSVGSEGVSYTF.

The J gene is TRBJ1-3, the V gene TRBV19; D gene ambiguous. The CDR3 spans 14 residues. V was trimmed by 7 bases and J by 7 bases, leaving 17 bases between them. CDR1 and CDR2 (germline): LNHDA, SQIVND (reference sequence). DNA of the CDR3: TGTGCCAGTACGGACCGAAAAACTTCTAACACCATATATTTT. This gives the protein CASTDRKTSNTIYF.

Here the CDR3 DNA reads TGTGCCATCAGTGAGTCGCGGAACACCGGGGAGCTGTTTTTT. This gives the protein CAISESRNTGELFF. The V gene is TRBV10-3, the J gene TRBJ2-2; unclear D gene. In germline, CDR1 is ENHRY, CDR2 SYGVKD. The V end lost 0 bases, the J end lost 1 base, and 3 bases lay between the germline ends. The CDR3 totals 14 residues.

This clone was detected a few times. V gene TRBV7-9 combines with J gene TRBJ2-5; TRBD1 agrees at 12 bases. Germline lookup yields CDR1 SEHNR and CDR2 FQNEAQ (reference sequence). V lost 5 bases and J lost 3; bases outside the gene matches: 4. CDR3 size: 15 residues. Here the CDR3 DNA reads TGTGCCAGCAGCCCGGGACAGGGGGCCAAAGAGACCCAGTACTTC. Translated, it gives CASSPGQGAKETQYF.

This chain connects TRBV18 to TRBJ2-7; the match to TRBD2 covers 8 bases. Germline values: CDR1 KGHSH, CDR2 LQKENI. This CDR3 is built from 15 residues. Trimming at V came to 3 bases and at J to 0 bases, leaving 4 bases not matched to a gene. The CDR3: CASSPAGGNSYEQYF. The CDR3 nucleotides read TGTGCCAGCTCACCGGCGGGAGGTAACTCCTACGAGCAGTACTTC.